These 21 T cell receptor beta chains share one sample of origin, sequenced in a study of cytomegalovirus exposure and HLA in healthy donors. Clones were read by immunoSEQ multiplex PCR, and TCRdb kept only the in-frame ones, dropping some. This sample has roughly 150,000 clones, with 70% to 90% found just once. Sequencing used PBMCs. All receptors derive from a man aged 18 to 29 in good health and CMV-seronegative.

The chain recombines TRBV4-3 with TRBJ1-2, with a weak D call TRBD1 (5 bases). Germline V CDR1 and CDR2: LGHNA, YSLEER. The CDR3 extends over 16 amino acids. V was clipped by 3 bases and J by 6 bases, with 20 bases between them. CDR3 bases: TGCGCCAGCAGCCAGGACCCAGGGATAGGCGCGGATGGCTACACCTTC. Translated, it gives CASSQDPGIGADGYTF.

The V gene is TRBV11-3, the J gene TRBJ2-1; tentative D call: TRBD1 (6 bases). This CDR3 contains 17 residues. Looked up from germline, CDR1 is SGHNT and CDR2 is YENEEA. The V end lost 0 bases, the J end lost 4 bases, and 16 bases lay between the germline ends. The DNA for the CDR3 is TGTGCCAGCAGCTTAGACCCTGGGAAGAGGGGGTACAATGAGCAGTTCTTC. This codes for CASSLDPGKRGYNEQFF.

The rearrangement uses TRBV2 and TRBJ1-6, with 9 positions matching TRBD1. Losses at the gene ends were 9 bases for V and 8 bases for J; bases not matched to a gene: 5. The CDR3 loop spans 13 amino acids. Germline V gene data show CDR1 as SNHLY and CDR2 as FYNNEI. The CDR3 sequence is CARGQGSDSPLHF. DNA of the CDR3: TGTGCCAGGGGACAGGGTTCGGATTCACCCCTCCACTTT.

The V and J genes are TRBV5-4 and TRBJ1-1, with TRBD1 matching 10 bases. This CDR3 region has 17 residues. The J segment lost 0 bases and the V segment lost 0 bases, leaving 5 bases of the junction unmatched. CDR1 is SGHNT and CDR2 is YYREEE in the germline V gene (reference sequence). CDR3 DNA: TGTGCCAGCAGCTTGGCGGGACAGGGGTGGATGAACACTGAAGCTTTCTTT. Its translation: CASSLAGQGWMNTEAFF.

Written as DNA, the CDR3 is TGTGCCAGCAGCTTATGGCTAGCGGGAGACTACGAGCAGTACTTC. It codes for CASSLWLAGDYEQYF. This chain uses TRBV7-2 with TRBJ2-7; 10 bases match TRBD2. Germline lookup yields CDR1 SGHTA and CDR2 FQGNSA. The length of the CDR3 is 15 residues. V was clipped by 2 bases and J by 3 bases; unmatched bases: 4.

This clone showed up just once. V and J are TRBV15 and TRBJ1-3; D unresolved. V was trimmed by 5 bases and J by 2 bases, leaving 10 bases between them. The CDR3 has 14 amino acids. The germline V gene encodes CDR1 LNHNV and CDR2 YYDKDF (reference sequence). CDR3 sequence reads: CATSPSDPGNTIYF. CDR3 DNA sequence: TGTGCCACCAGCCCCAGCGATCCTGGAAACACCATATATTTT.

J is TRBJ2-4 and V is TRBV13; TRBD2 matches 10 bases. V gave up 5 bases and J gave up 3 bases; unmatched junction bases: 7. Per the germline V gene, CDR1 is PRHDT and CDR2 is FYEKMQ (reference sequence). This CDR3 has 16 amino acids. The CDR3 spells CASSPWTSGDKNIQYF. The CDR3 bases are TGTGCCAGCAGCCCCTGGACTAGCGGAGACAAAAACATTCAGTACTTC.

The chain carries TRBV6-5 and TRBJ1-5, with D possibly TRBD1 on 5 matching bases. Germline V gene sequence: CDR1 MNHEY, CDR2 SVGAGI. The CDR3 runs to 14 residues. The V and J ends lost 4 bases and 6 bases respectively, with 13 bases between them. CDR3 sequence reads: CASSSTIGAQPQHF. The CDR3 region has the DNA TGTGCCAGCAGTTCCACGATAGGGGCTCAGCCCCAGCATTTT.

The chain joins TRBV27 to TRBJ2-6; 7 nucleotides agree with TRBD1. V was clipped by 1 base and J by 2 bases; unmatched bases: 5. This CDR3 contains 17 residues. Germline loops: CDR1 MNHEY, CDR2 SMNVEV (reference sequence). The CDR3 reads CASSLYDRAPGANVLTF. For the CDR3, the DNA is TGTGCCAGCAGTTTATACGACAGGGCCCCTGGGGCCAACGTCCTGACTTTC.

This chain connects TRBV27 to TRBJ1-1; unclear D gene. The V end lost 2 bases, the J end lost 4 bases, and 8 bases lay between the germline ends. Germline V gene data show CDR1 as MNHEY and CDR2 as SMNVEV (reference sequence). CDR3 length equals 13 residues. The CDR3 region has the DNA TGTGCCAGCAGTTTAGCGAGGGCCACTGAAGCTTTCTTT. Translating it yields CASSLARATEAFF.

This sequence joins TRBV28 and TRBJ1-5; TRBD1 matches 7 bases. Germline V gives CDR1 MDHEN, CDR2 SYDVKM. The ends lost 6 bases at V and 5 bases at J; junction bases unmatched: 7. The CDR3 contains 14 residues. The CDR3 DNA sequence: TGTGCCAGCAGATCGGGACAGCCAGATCAGCCCCAGCATTTT. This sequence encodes CASRSGQPDQPQHF.

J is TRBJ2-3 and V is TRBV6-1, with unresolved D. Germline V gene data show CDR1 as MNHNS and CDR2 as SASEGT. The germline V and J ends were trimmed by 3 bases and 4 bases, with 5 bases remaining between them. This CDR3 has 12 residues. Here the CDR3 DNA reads TGTGCCAGCAGTGATGCAGCAGATACGCAGTATTTT. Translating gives CASSDAADTQYF.

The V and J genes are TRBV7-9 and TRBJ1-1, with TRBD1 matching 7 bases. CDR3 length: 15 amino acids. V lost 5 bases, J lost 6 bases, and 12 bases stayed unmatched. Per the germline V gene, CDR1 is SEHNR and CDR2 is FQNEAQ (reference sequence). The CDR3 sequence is CASSPSGGGWAEAFF. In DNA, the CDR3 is TGTGCCAGCAGCCCGAGCGGAGGGGGCTGGGCTGAAGCTTTCTTT.

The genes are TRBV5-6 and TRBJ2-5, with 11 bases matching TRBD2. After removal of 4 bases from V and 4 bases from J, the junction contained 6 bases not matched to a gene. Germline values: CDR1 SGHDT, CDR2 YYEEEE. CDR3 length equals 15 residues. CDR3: CASSLLTSGTETQYF. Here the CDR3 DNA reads TGTGCCAGCAGCCTACTGACTAGCGGGACAGAGACCCAGTACTTC.

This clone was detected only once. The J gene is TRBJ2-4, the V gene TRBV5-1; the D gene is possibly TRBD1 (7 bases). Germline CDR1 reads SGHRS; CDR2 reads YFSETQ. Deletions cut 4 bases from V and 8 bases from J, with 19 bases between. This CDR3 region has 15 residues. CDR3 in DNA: TGCGCCAGCAGCCCGGGGGCAGGGGGTTCCGACATTCAGTACTTC. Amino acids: CASSPGAGGSDIQYF.

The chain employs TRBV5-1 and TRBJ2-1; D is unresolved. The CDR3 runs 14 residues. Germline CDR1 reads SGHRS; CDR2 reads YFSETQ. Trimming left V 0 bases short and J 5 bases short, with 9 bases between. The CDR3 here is CASSLGAGDNEQFF. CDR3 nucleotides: TGCGCCAGCAGCTTGGGGGCAGGTGACAATGAGCAGTTCTTC.

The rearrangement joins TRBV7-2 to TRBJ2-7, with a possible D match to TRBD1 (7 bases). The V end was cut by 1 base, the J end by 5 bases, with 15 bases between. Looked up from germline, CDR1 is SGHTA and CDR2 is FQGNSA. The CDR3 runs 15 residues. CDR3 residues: CASSLGRGGGNEQYF. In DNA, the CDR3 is TGTGCCAGCAGCTTAGGTAGAGGAGGGGGCAACGAGCAGTACTTC.

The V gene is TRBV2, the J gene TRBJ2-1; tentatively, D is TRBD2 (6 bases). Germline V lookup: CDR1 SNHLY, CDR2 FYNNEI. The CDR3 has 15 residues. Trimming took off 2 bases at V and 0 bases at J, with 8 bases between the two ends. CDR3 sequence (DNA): TGTGCCAGCAGTGAATTGCGGGGCTCCTACAATGAGCAGTTCTTC. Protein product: CASSELRGSYNEQFF. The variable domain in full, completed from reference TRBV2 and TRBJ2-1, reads EPEVTQTPSHQVTQMGQEVILRCVPISNHLYFYWYRQILGQKVEFLVSFYNNEISEKSEIFDDQFSVERPDGSNFTLKIRSTKLEDSAMYFCASSELRGSYNEQFFGPGTRLTVL.

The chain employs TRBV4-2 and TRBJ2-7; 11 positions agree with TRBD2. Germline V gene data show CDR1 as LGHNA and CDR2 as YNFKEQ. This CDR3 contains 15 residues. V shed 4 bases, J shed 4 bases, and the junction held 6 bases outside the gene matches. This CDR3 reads CASSPGTSGPYEQYF. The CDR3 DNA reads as TGTGCCAGCAGCCCCGGGACTAGCGGACCTTACGAGCAGTACTTC.

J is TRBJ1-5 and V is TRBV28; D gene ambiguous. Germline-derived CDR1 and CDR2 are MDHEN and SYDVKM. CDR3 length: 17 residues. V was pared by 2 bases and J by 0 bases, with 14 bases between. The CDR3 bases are TGTGCCAGCAGTTTAAGAGTCCGGGTTTATAGCAATCAGCCCCAGCATTTT. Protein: CASSLRVRVYSNQPQHF. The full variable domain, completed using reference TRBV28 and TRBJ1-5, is DVKVTQSSRYLVKRTGEKVFLECVQDMDHENMFWYRQDPGLGLRLIYFSYDVKMKEKGDIPEGYSVSREKKERFSLILESASTNQTSMYLCASSLRVRVYSNQPQHFGDGTRLSIL.

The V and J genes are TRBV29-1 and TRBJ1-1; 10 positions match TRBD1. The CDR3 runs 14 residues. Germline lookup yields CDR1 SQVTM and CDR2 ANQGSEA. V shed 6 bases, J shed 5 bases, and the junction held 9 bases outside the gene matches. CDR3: CSVATGTGVTEAFF. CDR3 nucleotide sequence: TGCAGCGTGGCAACCGGGACAGGGGTGACTGAAGCTTTCTTT.